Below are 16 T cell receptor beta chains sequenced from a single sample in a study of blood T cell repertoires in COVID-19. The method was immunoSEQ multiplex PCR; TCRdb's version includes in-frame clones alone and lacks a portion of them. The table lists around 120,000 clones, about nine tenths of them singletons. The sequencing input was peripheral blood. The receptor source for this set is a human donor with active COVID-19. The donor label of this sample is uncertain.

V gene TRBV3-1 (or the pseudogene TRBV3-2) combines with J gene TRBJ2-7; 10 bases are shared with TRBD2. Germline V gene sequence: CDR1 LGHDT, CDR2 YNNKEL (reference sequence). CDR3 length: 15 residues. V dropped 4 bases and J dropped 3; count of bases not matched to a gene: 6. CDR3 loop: CASSLQLAGNYEQYF. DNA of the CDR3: TGTGCCAGCAGCCTCCAACTAGCGGGGAACTACGAGCAGTACTTC.

The chain's CDR3 is CASSYDAGTANYGYTF. CDR3 in DNA: TGTGCCAGCAGTTACGACGCCGGGACAGCTAACTATGGCTACACCTTC. The genes are TRBV6-5 and TRBJ1-2; 7 nucleotides match TRBD1. Unmatched junction bases numbered 6, after V lost 2 bases and J lost 0 bases. Germline values: CDR1 MNHEY, CDR2 SVGAGI. The CDR3 loop spans 16 amino acids.

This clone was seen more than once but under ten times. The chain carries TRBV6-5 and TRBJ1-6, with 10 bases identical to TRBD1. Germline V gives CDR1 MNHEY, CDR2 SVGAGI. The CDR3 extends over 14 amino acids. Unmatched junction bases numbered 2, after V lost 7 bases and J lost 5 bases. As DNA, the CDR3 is TGTGCCAGCAAAGGGACAGGGGATAATTCACCCCTCCACTTT. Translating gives CASKGTGDNSPLHF.

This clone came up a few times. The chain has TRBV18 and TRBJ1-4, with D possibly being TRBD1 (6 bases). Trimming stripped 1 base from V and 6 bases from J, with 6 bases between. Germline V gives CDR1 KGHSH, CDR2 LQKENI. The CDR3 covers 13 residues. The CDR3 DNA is TGTGCCAGCTCACCACAGGGGGATGAAAAACTGTTTTTT. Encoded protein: CASSPQGDEKLFF.

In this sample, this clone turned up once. The CDR3 DNA reads as TGTGCCAGCAGCTTTACAGGGTACAATGAGCAGTTCTTC. Amino acids: CASSFTGYNEQFF. The V gene is TRBV7-2, the J gene TRBJ2-1; possibly TRBD1 for D (6 bases). CDR1 is SGHTA, CDR2 FQGNSA, per germline. There are 13 residues in the CDR3. V lost 3 bases and J lost 4, with 7 bases in between. The entire variable domain, with the rest obtained from reference TRBV7-2 and TRBJ2-1, is as follows: GAGVSQSPSNKVTEKGKDVELRCDPISGHTALYWYRQSLGQGLEFLIYFQGNSAPDKSGLPSDRFSAERTGGSVSTLTIQRTQQEDSAVYLCASSFTGYNEQFFGPGTRLTVL.

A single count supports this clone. The CDR3 spells CASSPGVWNTEAFF. Written as DNA, the CDR3 is TGTGCCAGCAGCCCGGGGGTCTGGAACACTGAAGCTTTCTTT. The chain is built from TRBV3-1 (or the pseudogene TRBV3-2) and TRBJ1-1, with a weak D call TRBD1 (5 bases). Germline CDR1 LGHDT, CDR2 YNNKEL (reference sequence). The CDR3 has 14 amino acids. V lost 4 bases to trimming and J lost 1 base, with 10 bases between them.

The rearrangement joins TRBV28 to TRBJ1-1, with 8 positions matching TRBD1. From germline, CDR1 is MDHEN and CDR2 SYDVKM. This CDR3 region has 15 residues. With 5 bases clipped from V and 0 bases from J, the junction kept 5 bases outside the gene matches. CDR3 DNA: TGTGCCAGCAGTACGATACAGGGGGTGAACACTGAAGCTTTCTTT. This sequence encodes CASSTIQGVNTEAFF.

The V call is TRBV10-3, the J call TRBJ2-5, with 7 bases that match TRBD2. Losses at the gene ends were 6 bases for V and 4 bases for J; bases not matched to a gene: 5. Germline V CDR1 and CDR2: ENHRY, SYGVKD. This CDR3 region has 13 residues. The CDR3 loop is CAISTPGGETQYF. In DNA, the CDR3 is TGTGCCATCAGCACGCCGGGGGGAGAGACCCAGTACTTC.

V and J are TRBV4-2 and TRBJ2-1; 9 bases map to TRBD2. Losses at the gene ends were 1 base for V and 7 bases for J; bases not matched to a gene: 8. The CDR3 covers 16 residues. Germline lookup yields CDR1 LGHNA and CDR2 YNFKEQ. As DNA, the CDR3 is TGTGCCAGCAGCCAAGCCTGGGCGGGGGGGCGAAATGAGCAGTTCTTC. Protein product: CASSQAWAGGRNEQFF.

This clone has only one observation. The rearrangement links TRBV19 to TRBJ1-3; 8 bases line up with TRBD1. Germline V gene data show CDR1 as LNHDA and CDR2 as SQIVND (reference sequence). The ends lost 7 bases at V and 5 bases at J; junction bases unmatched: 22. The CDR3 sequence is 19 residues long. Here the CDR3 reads CASTRDRLLGRKTRNTIYF. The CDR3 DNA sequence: TGTGCCAGTACCCGGGACAGGTTACTTGGACGGAAAACCAGAAACACCATATATTTT. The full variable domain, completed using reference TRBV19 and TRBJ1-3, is DGGITQSPKYLFRKEGQNVTLSCEQNLNHDAMYWYRQDPGQGLRLIYYSQIVNDFQKGDIAEGYSVSREKKESFPLTVTSAQKNPTAFYLCASTRDRLLGRKTRNTIYFGEGSWLTVV.

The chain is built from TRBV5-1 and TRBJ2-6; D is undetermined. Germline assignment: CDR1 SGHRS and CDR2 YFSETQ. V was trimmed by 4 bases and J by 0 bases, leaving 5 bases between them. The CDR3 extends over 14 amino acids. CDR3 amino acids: CASSSSSGANVLTF. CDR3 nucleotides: TGCGCCAGCAGCAGTAGCTCTGGGGCCAACGTCCTGACTTTC.

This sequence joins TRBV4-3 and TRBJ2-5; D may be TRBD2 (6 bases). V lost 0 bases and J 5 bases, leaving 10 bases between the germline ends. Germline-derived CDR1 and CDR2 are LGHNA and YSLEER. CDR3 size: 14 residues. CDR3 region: CASSQDTRGETQYF. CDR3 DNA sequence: TGCGCCAGCAGCCAAGATACCCGGGGGGAGACCCAGTACTTC.

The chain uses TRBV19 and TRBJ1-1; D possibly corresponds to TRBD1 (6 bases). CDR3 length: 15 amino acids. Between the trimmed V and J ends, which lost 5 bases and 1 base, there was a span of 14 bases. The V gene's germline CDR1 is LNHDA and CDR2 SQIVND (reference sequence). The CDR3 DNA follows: TGTGCCAGTAGTCAAGCCGGGACACCGAACACTGAAGCTTTCTTT. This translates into CASSQAGTPNTEAFF. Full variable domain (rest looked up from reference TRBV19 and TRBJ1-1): DGGITQSPKYLFRKEGQNVTLSCEQNLNHDAMYWYRQDPGQGLRLIYYSQIVNDFQKGDIAEGYSVSREKKESFPLTVTSAQKNPTAFYLCASSQAGTPNTEAFFGQGTRLTVV.

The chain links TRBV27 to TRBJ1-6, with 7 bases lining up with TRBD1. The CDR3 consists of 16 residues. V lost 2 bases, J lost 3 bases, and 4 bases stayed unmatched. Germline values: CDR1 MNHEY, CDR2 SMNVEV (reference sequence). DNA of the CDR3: TGTGCCAGCAGTTTAAACCGGGACAGCTATAATTCACCCCTCCACTTT. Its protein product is CASSLNRDSYNSPLHF.

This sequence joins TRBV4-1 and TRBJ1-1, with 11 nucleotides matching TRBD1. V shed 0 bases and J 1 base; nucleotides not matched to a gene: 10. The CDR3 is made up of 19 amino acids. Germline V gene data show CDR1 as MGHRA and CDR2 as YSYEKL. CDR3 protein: CASSQDVGQGANRNTEAFF. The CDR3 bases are TGCGCCAGCAGCCAAGATGTCGGACAGGGGGCGAACCGGAACACTGAAGCTTTCTTT.

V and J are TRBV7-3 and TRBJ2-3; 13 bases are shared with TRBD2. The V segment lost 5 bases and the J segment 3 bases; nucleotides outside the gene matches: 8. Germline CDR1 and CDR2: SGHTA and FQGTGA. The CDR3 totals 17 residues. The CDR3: CASSTRLAGGGTDTQYF. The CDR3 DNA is TGTGCCAGCAGCACTCGACTAGCGGGGGGCGGAACAGATACGCAGTATTTT.